Below, 24 T cell receptor beta chains from the same sample are listed, as sequenced in a study of regulatory T cells in long-lasting Graves disease. This sample's time point: persistent/refractory GD, antithyroid drugs over 5 years with positive TRAb. With RNA extracted from PBMCs as input, the TCR library was made. Assembly of TCR beta libraries relied on iRepertoire HTBI primers together with Arm-PCR of CDR3 regions. MiXCR, run by TCRdb on the multiplex PCR reads, gives a single entry per CDR3 protein. The data hold approximately 440,000 distinct CDR3 sequences, with roughly a quarter observed a single time. The input for sequencing was peripheral blood mononuclear cells (PBMCs), taken when the disease was refractory, from a patient treated with antithyroid drugs. The receptors originated from a female donor with Graves disease.

The chain uses TRBV7-2 and TRBJ2-2, with 15 bases identical to TRBD2. This CDR3 region has 17 residues. Unmatched junction bases numbered 8, after V lost 5 bases and J lost 7 bases. Germline V gene lookup returns CDR1 SGHTA and CDR2 FQGNSA. The CDR3 nucleotides read TGTGCCAGCAGCGAGCGGACTAGCGGGAGGGAAGGCGGGGAGCTGTTTTTT. It encodes CASSERTSGREGGELFF.

About this clonotype: An end of the junction does not agree with germline; a read error may underlie this. The chain couples TRBV7-9 to TRBJ2-1; TRBD1 agrees at 7 bases. The CDR3 is made up of 13 amino acids. Germline V gives CDR1 SEHNR, CDR2 FQNEAQ (reference sequence). The CDR3: CASSLDSTGKTVF. CDR3 bases: TGTGCCAGCAGCTTAGATTCGACAGGGAAAACGGTCTTC.

The chain employs TRBV7-9 and TRBJ1-1; a possible D gene is TRBD1 (5 bases). Per germline, CDR1 SEHNR and CDR2 FQNEAQ (reference sequence). The CDR3 is 15 residues long. Trimming took off 1 base at V and 1 base at J, with 10 bases between the two ends. CDR3 loop: CASSLVLTENTEAFF. The CDR3 region has the DNA TGTGCCAGCAGCTTAGTGCTGACAGAGAACACTGAAGCTTTCTTT.

This clonotype was counted only a few times. The genes are TRBV6-5 and TRBJ2-2; 7 bases fit TRBD2. Germline assignment: CDR1 MNHEY and CDR2 SVGAGI. The length of the CDR3 is 13 residues. V lost 4 bases to trimming and J lost 6 bases; unmatched junction nucleotides: 2. CDR3 loop: CASSWGGAGELFF. The CDR3 DNA reads as TGTGCCAGCAGTTGGGGGGGAGCCGGGGAGCTGTTTTTT.

This sequence joins TRBV4-3 and TRBJ1-1; D not resolved. Trimming pared 1 base from V and 1 base from J, leaving 7 bases between. CDR3 length: 14 amino acids. CDR1 and CDR2 (germline): LGHNA, YSLEER. The DNA of the CDR3 is TGCGCCAGCAGCCAAGCTATGGGGAACACTGAAGCTTTCTTT. Its translation is CASSQAMGNTEAFF.

This chain joins TRBV24-1 and TRBJ1-2; tentative D call: TRBD1 (5 bases). Germline V gene data show CDR1 as KGHDR and CDR2 as SFDVKD. This CDR3 spans 15 amino acids. The V and J ends lost 3 bases and 6 bases respectively, with 16 bases between them. For the CDR3, the DNA is TGTGCCACCAGTGATCCGACGGGGGTCGCGGATGGCTACACCTTC. Its protein is CATSDPTGVADGYTF.

This clonotype was seen at least ten times. V and J are TRBV2 and TRBJ2-7; tentative D call: TRBD2 (6 bases). The ends were cut back, 1 base at V and 7 bases at J, with 14 bases in the middle. This CDR3 has 14 amino acids. Looked up from germline, CDR1 is SNHLY and CDR2 is FYNNEI. In DNA, the CDR3 is TGTGCCAGCAGTGAAGGCGGGGTCCGGGGGGAGCAGTACTTC. Its translation is CASSEGGVRGEQYF.

This clonotype was counted only a few times. This sequence joins TRBV27 and TRBJ2-5, with D uncertain. The germline gives CDR1 MNHEY, CDR2 SMNVEV (reference sequence). Trimming took off 5 bases at V and 2 bases at J, with 15 bases between the two ends. This CDR3 comprises 15 residues. The CDR3 reads CASSPQARVQETQYF. In DNA form, the CDR3 reads TGTGCCAGCAGTCCCCAAGCTAGGGTGCAAGAGACCCAGTACTTC.

This clonotype was seen a handful of times. The chain links TRBV4-3 to TRBJ2-7; unclear D gene. The germline V and J ends were trimmed by 0 bases and 3 bases, with 12 bases remaining between them. Germline-derived CDR1 and CDR2 are LGHNA and YSLEER. CDR3 length: 15 residues. The CDR3 DNA reads TGCGCCAGCAGCCAAGATATTGGGATCAACTACGAGCAGTACTTC. Translating gives CASSQDIGINYEQYF.

This clonotype was seen repeatedly, ten times or more. The rearrangement joins TRBV12-5 to TRBJ1-1; 8 bases align to TRBD1. The germline V gene has CDR1 LGHNT and CDR2 FRNRAP. The CDR3 consists of 13 residues. The junction had 9 bases not matched to a gene; V was cut back by 6 bases and J by 9 bases. CDR3 sequence (DNA): TGTGCTAGTGGACAGGGGGGCGGTGGGAAAGCTTTCTTT. It is translated as CASGQGGGGKAFF.

This chain uses TRBV6-1 with TRBJ1-5, with 7 nucleotides matching TRBD1. Germline loops: CDR1 MNHNS, CDR2 SASEGT. V dropped 6 bases and J dropped 5; count of bases not matched to a gene: 7. The CDR3 sequence is 14 residues long. Here the CDR3 DNA reads TGTGCCAGCAGACCACACGACAGGGATCAGCCCCAGCATTTT. Protein: CASRPHDRDQPQHF.

This rearrangement joins TRBV20-1 to TRBJ1-5; D is undetermined. V lost 6 bases and J lost 0, with 15 bases in between. In germline, CDR1 is DFQATT, CDR2 SNEGSKA (reference sequence). The CDR3 covers 15 residues. The CDR3 coding sequence is TGCAGTGCCCTCCGAGGACCTCATAGCAATCAGCCCCAGCATTTT. Its protein is CSALRGPHSNQPQHF.

The chain couples TRBV19 to TRBJ1-5; D may be TRBD1 (6 bases). This CDR3 has 16 residues. V was clipped by 5 bases and J by 6 bases, with 20 bases between them. Germline-derived CDR1 and CDR2 are LNHDA and SQIVND (reference sequence). CDR3 nucleotide sequence: TGTGCCAGTAGTCCCTTCGGAAGGGGGGTAAGTCAGCCCCAGCATTTT. Protein sequence: CASSPFGRGVSQPQHF.

The table lists this clonotype with many counts. This rearrangement joins TRBV2 to TRBJ1-4; TRBD1 matches 7 bases. Germline V gives CDR1 SNHLY, CDR2 FYNNEI. The V segment lost 2 bases and the J segment 8 bases; nucleotides outside the gene matches: 5. The length of the CDR3 is 14 residues. The CDR3 nucleotides are TGTGCCAGCAGTGAAAAGGGGGCGGGGGAAAAACTGTTTTTT. It codes for CASSEKGAGEKLFF.

A few counts support this clonotype. The V and J genes are TRBV5-6 and TRBJ1-2, with 9 bases matching TRBD1. The CDR3 is 19 residues long. Germline V gene data show CDR1 as SGHDT and CDR2 as YYEEEE. The V gene end was trimmed by 1 base and the J gene end by 4 bases; junction bases not matched to a gene: 17. CDR3 DNA sequence: TGTGCCAGCAGCTTGCTAAGGACAGGGGCAAATACCGGCTTCTATGGCTACACCTTC. Its translation: CASSLLRTGANTGFYGYTF.

The V call is TRBV6-5, the J call TRBJ2-7; TRBD1 or TRBD2 may be the D gene (5 bases each). The CDR3 loop spans 15 amino acids. Germline assignment: CDR1 MNHEY and CDR2 SVGAGI. The V end lost 2 bases, the J end lost 0 bases, and 11 bases lay between the germline ends. CDR3 amino acids: CASSYTGTDSYEQYF. The CDR3 region has the DNA TGTGCCAGCAGTTACACCGGGACGGACTCCTACGAGCAGTACTTC.

The chain is built from TRBV30 and TRBJ1-2; D may be TRBD1 (5 bases). Germline CDR1 GTSNPN, CDR2 SVGIG (reference sequence). V dropped 5 bases and J dropped 6 bases, with 10 bases sitting between them. This CDR3 is built from 11 residues. The CDR3 here is CAWAGPHGYTF. As DNA, the CDR3 is TGTGCCTGGGCGGGGCCTCATGGCTACACCTTC.

As concerns this clonotype: A much larger clone lies a single base off, so this may be a read error. The chain carries TRBV28 and TRBJ1-2; D not resolved. The CDR3 totals 13 residues. CDR1 and CDR2 from the germline V gene are MDHEN and SYDVKM. Here the CDR3 reads CASSFFSLDGYAF. The CDR3 nucleotides read TGTGCCAGCAGTTTTTTCTCCCTGGATGGCTACGCCTTC.

This clonotype was detected many times. V and J are TRBV20-1 and TRBJ1-4; D unclear. V lost 7 bases, J lost 5 bases, and 11 bases lay in between. In germline, CDR1 is DFQATT, CDR2 SNEGSKA (reference sequence). The CDR3 totals 12 residues. The CDR3 loop is CSVNSENEKLFF. The CDR3 DNA reads TGCAGTGTAAACAGCGAAAATGAAAAACTGTTTTTT.

This clonotype has only a few counts. The chain uses TRBV6-5 and TRBJ1-1; TRBD1 matches 7 bases. The CDR3 has 16 amino acids. The trim removed 0 bases at V and 0 bases at J, leaving 4 bases unmatched. The germline V gene encodes CDR1 MNHEY and CDR2 SVGAGI. In DNA form, the CDR3 reads TGTGCCAGCAGTTACTCGACAGGGAACATGAACACTGAAGCTTTCTTT. Translation gives CASSYSTGNMNTEAFF.

The sample holds many counts of this clonotype. The rearrangement links TRBV18 to TRBJ1-5; D remains unclear. The V gene's germline CDR1 is KGHSH and CDR2 LQKENI. The CDR3 sequence is 13 residues long. V was cut by 3 bases and J by 0 bases, with 3 bases left in between. The CDR3 region has the DNA TGTGCCAGCTCACCCTTTAGCAATCAGCCCCAGCATTTT. Translation gives CASSPFSNQPQHF.

This clonotype occurred a few times. This chain uses TRBV6-1 with TRBJ1-1, with 7 bases that match TRBD1. Per germline, CDR1 MNHNS and CDR2 SASEGT. This CDR3 is built from 13 residues. The V gene end was trimmed by 11 bases and the J gene end by 1 base; junction bases not matched to a gene: 7. The CDR3 loop is CAVNGQANTEAFF. In nucleotides, the CDR3 is TGTGCCGTAAATGGACAGGCGAACACTGAAGCTTTCTTT.

This clonotype occurred a few times. The chain recombines TRBV7-2 with TRBJ2-6; D remains unclear. The V gene's germline CDR1 is SGHTA and CDR2 FQGNSA. Trimming pared 3 bases from V and 0 bases from J, leaving 9 bases between. The CDR3 runs to 16 residues. CDR3 sequence: CASSLDGPSGANVLTF. The CDR3 nucleotides are TGTGCCAGCAGCTTGGACGGTCCCTCTGGGGCCAACGTCCTGACTTTC.

The chain couples TRBV5-1 to TRBJ2-1; maybe TRBD1 (6 bases). The CDR3 runs 15 residues. The germline V gene has CDR1 SGHRS and CDR2 YFSETQ. V was trimmed by 2 bases and J by 3 bases, leaving 12 bases between them. The chain's CDR3 is CASSFGQGIYNEQFF. CDR3 nucleotides: TGCGCCAGCAGCTTTGGCCAGGGGATCTACAATGAGCAGTTCTTC. The entire variable domain, with the rest obtained from reference TRBV5-1 and TRBJ2-1, is as follows: KAGVTQTPRYLIKTRGQQVTLSCSPISGHRSVSWYQQTPGQGLQFLFEYFSETQRNKGNFPGRFSGRQFSNSRSEMNVSTLELGDSALYLCASSFGQGIYNEQFFGPGTRLTVL.